This T cell receptor beta chain was profiled in a study of blood T cells in healthy people across ages. Study conclusions and caveats: Long-lived and aged donors differed, with more naive CD4+ cells and higher diversity in the long-lived. Roughly linear declines in TCR beta diversity per million T cells occurred with age.

The CDR3 has 15 residues. The ends lost 5 bases at V and 4 bases at J; junction bases unmatched: 6. In germline, CDR1 is MDHEN, CDR2 SYDVKM. With a J-beta primer mix and a sample-barcoded 5' primer, a second PCR ran roughly 6 to 11 cycles. Each of the cDNA molecules was tagged by a template-switch adaptor with 12 random nucleotides. A single record per CDR3 protein comes from TCRdb applying MiXCR to the 5' RACE reads. The repertoire holds some 860,000 distinct CDR3 sequences, with about 56% as singletons. Regarding this clonotype: The target antigen is unknown.

The V gene is TRBV28, the J gene TRBJ1-2, with 11 bases matching TRBD1. The material sequenced was blood. The sequence was obtained from a man in his forties in good health. The CDR3 sequence is CASSPLDRGLYGYTF. The CDR3 nucleotides read TGTGCCAGCAGTCCCTTGGACAGGGGGCTCTATGGCTACACCTTC.